Listed below are T cell receptor beta chains from one sample, sequenced in a study of blood T cell repertoires in COVID-19. Clones were read by immunoSEQ multiplex PCR, and TCRdb kept only the in-frame ones, dropping some. The data show some 180,000 clones, approximately 80% seen once. What was sequenced was peripheral blood. All receptors come from a middle-aged woman with COVID-19, enrolled during active disease. The CDR3 runs from the conserved cysteine through the conserved F or W. The D gene is left open where the match is weak. Expanded clones get a size class; other rows say once, few or many, or leave the size out.

D: -
V: TRBV28
size: -
J: TRBJ2-1
CDR3: CASSPFREQFF
DNA: TGTGCCAGCAGTCCCTTCCGGGAGCAGTTCTTC

D: -
V: TRBV29-1
size: -
J: TRBJ1-4
CDR3: CSVEAGRAGDEKLFF
DNA: TGCAGCGTTGAGGCAGGACGGGCAGGGGATGAAAAACTGTTTTTT

D: -
V: TRBV11-2
size: -
J: TRBJ1-2
CDR3: CASSLERRAYDGYTF
DNA: TGTGCCAGCAGCTTAGAGCGCAGGGCCTACGATGGCTACACCTTC

D: TRBD2
V: TRBV15
size: -
J: TRBJ2-5
CDR3: CATGEGGVETQYF
DNA: TGTGCCACCGGGGAGGGCGGGGTAGAGACCCAGTACTTC

D: -
V: TRBV18
size: -
J: TRBJ1-1
CDR3: CASSRDMNTEAFF
DNA: TGTGCCAGTAGCCGGGATATGAACACTGAAGCTTTCTTT

D: TRBD1
V: TRBV5-6
size: -
J: TRBJ1-1
CDR3: CASSLRQGTEAFF
DNA: TGTGCCAGCAGCCTACGACAGGGCACTGAAGCTTTCTTT

D: -
V: TRBV4-1
size: -
J: TRBJ1-2
CDR3: CASSPPGVGDYGYTF
DNA: TGCGCCAGCAGCCCCCCGGGGGTGGGGGACTATGGCTACACCTTC

D: TRBD1
V: TRBV11-2
size: few
J: TRBJ1-4
CDR3: CASSPRDRVNEKLFF
DNA: TGTGCCAGCAGCCCCCGGGACAGGGTTAATGAAAAGCTGTTTTTT

D: TRBD2
V: TRBV19
size: -
J: TRBJ2-7
CDR3: CASTPGTSAIYEQYF
DNA: TGTGCCAGTACCCCTGGGACTAGCGCGATCTACGAGCAGTACTTC

D: TRBD2
V: TRBV2
size: -
J: TRBJ2-3
CDR3: CASSEGLAGEDTQYF
DNA: TGTGCCAGCAGTGAAGGACTAGCGGGAGAAGATACGCAGTATTTT

D: -
V: TRBV12-3/TRBV12-4
size: -
J: TRBJ1-4
CDR3: CASSFWLNEKLFF
DNA: TGTGCCAGCAGTTTTTGGCTTAATGAAAAACTGTTTTTT

D: -
V: TRBV6-5
size: -
J: TRBJ1-5
CDR3: CASSYSAGGGQPQHF
DNA: TGTGCCAGCAGTTACTCGGCGGGAGGAGGTCAGCCCCAGCATTTT

D: TRBD1
V: TRBV28
size: -
J: TRBJ2-3
CDR3: CASSPGQRDTQYF
DNA: TGTGCCAGCAGCCCGGGACAGCGAGATACGCAGTATTTT

D: -
V: TRBV19
size: -
J: TRBJ1-1
CDR3: CASSRQVLMNTEAFF
DNA: TGTGCCAGTAGTCGACAGGTGCTGATGAACACTGAAGCTTTCTTT

D: TRBD1
V: TRBV11-2
size: -
J: TRBJ1-5
CDR3: CASSDRDRGLQPQHF
DNA: TGTGCCAGCAGCGACCGGGACAGGGGGCTTCAGCCCCAGCATTTT

D: -
V: TRBV3-1/TRBV3-2
size: -
J: TRBJ2-3
CDR3: CASSQELSLLSGDTQYF
DNA: TGTGCCAGCAGCCAAGAACTGAGCTTGCTGAGCGGAGATACGCAGTATTTT

D: TRBD1
V: TRBV7-9
size: -
J: TRBJ1-5
CDR3: CASSPLPQGYGQPQHF
DNA: TGTGCCAGCAGCCCGCTCCCACAGGGGTATGGGCAGCCCCAGCATTTT

D: TRBD1
V: TRBV9
size: -
J: TRBJ2-7
CDR3: CASSPRDRGSYEQYF
DNA: TGTGCCAGCAGCCCCCGGGACAGGGGTTCCTACGAGCAGTACTTC

D: TRBD1
V: TRBV27
size: once
J: TRBJ2-1
CDR3: CASSTSDRGYNEQFF
DNA: TGTGCCAGCAGTACATCGGACAGGGGATACAATGAGCAGTTCTTC

D: -
V: TRBV11-2
size: -
J: TRBJ1-1
CDR3: CASSSRLMNTEAFF
DNA: TGTGCCAGCAGCTCCAGGTTAATGAACACTGAAGCTTTCTTT

D: TRBD1
V: TRBV19
size: few
J: TRBJ1-1
CDR3: CASSMGTGVGAFF
DNA: TGTGCCAGTAGTATGGGGACAGGGGTTGGAGCTTTCTTT

D: -
V: TRBV5-1
size: -
J: TRBJ2-5
CDR3: CASSLWGDFQETQYF
DNA: TGCGCCAGCAGCTTGTGGGGGGACTTTCAAGAGACCCAGTACTTC

D: -
V: TRBV28
size: few
J: TRBJ1-4
CDR3: CASSPRRGANEKLFF
DNA: TGTGCCAGCAGTCCTCGAAGAGGAGCTAATGAAAAACTGTTTTTT

D: TRBD1
V: TRBV6-5
size: -
J: TRBJ1-1
CDR3: CASSKPGQRTEAFF
DNA: TGTGCCAGCAGTAAACCGGGACAGAGAACTGAAGCTTTCTTT

D: -
V: TRBV7-7
size: -
J: TRBJ2-5
CDR3: CASSSTPGAQYF
DNA: TGTGCTAGCAGCTCGACGCCCGGGGCCCAGTACTTC

D: -
V: TRBV6-5
size: -
J: TRBJ1-4
CDR3: CASSSGTGQDGEKLFF
DNA: TGTGCCAGCAGTTCGGGGACTGGGCAGGACGGAGAAAAACTGTTTTTT

D: -
V: TRBV20-1
size: -
J: TRBJ2-1
CDR3: CSASSAGFSYNEQFF
DNA: TGCAGTGCTAGTTCAGCCGGGTTCTCCTACAATGAGCAGTTCTTC

D: TRBD1
V: TRBV18
size: -
J: TRBJ2-7
CDR3: CASSLRDRGTYEQYF
DNA: TGTGCCAGCTCACTCCGGGACAGGGGCACCTACGAGCAGTACTTC

D: -
V: TRBV5-3
size: -
J: TRBJ2-1
CDR3: CARSLAQGQRHEQFF
DNA: TGTGCCAGAAGCTTGGCCCAAGGACAGAGACATGAGCAGTTCTTC

D: TRBD1
V: TRBV9
size: -
J: TRBJ2-1
CDR3: CASSVGDRVFF
DNA: TGTGCCAGCAGCGTAGGAGACAGGGTGTTCTTC

D: -
V: TRBV5-4
size: -
J: TRBJ1-2
CDR3: CASSLLDFNYGYTF
DNA: TGTGCCAGCAGCTTGCTGGACTTCAACTATGGCTACACCTTC

D: TRBD1
V: TRBV10-3
size: -
J: TRBJ2-1
CDR3: CAILGQGGPYNEQFF
DNA: TGTGCCATCTTAGGACAGGGAGGACCCTACAATGAGCAGTTCTTC

D: TRBD1
V: TRBV19
size: -
J: TRBJ2-1
CDR3: CASSRTGGYNEQFF
DNA: TGTGCCAGTAGTCGGACAGGGGGGTACAATGAGCAGTTCTTC

D: TRBD1
V: TRBV27
size: -
J: TRBJ1-4
CDR3: CASSSPGTAEKLFF
DNA: TGTGCCAGCAGTTCACCAGGGACAGCTGAAAAACTGTTTTTT

D: -
V: TRBV5-1
size: -
J: TRBJ2-7
CDR3: CASSTGSTYEQYF
DNA: TGCGCCAGCAGCACAGGGAGTACCTACGAGCAGTACTTC

D: -
V: TRBV18
size: -
J: TRBJ2-2
CDR3: CASSPLSGELFF
DNA: TGTGCCAGCTCACCTCTTTCCGGGGAGCTGTTTTTT

D: TRBD1
V: TRBV5-1
size: -
J: TRBJ1-3
CDR3: CASSQGTASGNTIYF
DNA: TGCGCCAGCAGCCAAGGGACAGCCTCTGGAAACACCATATATTTT

D: -
V: TRBV19
size: -
J: TRBJ1-3
CDR3: CATGIREGSGNTIYF
DNA: TGTGCTACCGGTATCCGGGAGGGCTCTGGAAACACCATATATTTT

D: -
V: TRBV7-8
size: -
J: TRBJ1-5
CDR3: CASSLAGGNQPQHF
DNA: TGTGCCAGCAGCTTAGCGGGGGGGAATCAGCCCCAGCATTTT

D: -
V: TRBV25-1
size: once
J: TRBJ1-3
CDR3: CASSDEGAGNTIYF
DNA: TGTGCCAGCAGTGATGAGGGGGCTGGAAACACCATATATTTT

D: -
V: TRBV5-6
size: -
J: TRBJ2-7
CDR3: CASSLGRYDEQYF
DNA: TGTGCCAGCAGCTTGGGTCGCTACGACGAGCAGTACTTC

D: TRBD2
V: TRBV6-5
size: -
J: TRBJ2-3
CDR3: CASSYAGTTSTDTQYF
DNA: TGTGCCAGCAGTTACGCAGGGACTACCAGCACAGATACGCAGTATTTT

D: -
V: TRBV10-3
size: -
J: TRBJ1-2
CDR3: CAISVQYYGYTF
DNA: TGTGCCATCAGTGTTCAGTACTATGGCTACACCTTC

D: -
V: TRBV6-5
size: -
J: TRBJ1-4
CDR3: CASSYTAGFEKLFF
DNA: TGTGCCAGCAGTTACACGGCAGGATTCGAAAAACTGTTTTTT

D: TRBD1
V: TRBV28
size: -
J: TRBJ2-2
CDR3: CASRPPGGWGTGELFF
DNA: TGTGCCAGCAGACCCCCAGGGGGCTGGGGGACCGGGGAGCTGTTTTTT

D: -
V: TRBV9
size: -
J: TRBJ1-2
CDR3: CAGADGYTF
DNA: TGTGCCGGGGCGGATGGCTACACCTTC

D: TRBD2
V: TRBV24-1
size: -
J: TRBJ2-3
CDR3: CATQGAGGSTDTQYF
DNA: TGTGCCACCCAAGGGGCGGGGGGATCCACAGATACGCAGTATTTT

D: -
V: TRBV7-9
size: few
J: TRBJ1-1
CDR3: CASSFRNGGTEAFF
DNA: TGTGCCAGCAGCTTTCGGAACGGGGGCACTGAAGCTTTCTTT

D: -
V: TRBV19
size: few
J: TRBJ1-4
CDR3: CASSPGGGRDEKLFF
DNA: TGTGCCAGTAGTCCTGGGGGAGGGAGGGATGAAAAACTGTTTTTT

D: -
V: TRBV18
size: -
J: TRBJ2-4
CDR3: CASSPPSVAKNIQYF
DNA: TGTGCCAGCTCACCACCGAGTGTAGCCAAAAACATTCAGTACTTC

D: TRBD1
V: TRBV7-9
size: -
J: TRBJ1-3
CDR3: CASSLEGGRNTIYF
DNA: TGTGCCAGCAGCTTAGAAGGGGGCCGGAACACCATATATTTT

D: -
V: TRBV6-1
size: -
J: TRBJ2-5
CDR3: CASSEVRGIGETQYF
DNA: TGTGCCAGCAGTGAAGTTCGGGGGATCGGGGAGACCCAGTACTTC

D: -
V: TRBV6-2/TRBV6-3
size: few
J: TRBJ1-5
CDR3: CASSKGRYNQPQHF
DNA: TGTGCCAGCAGTAAAGGGAGGTACAATCAGCCCCAGCATTTT

D: -
V: TRBV29-1
size: few
J: TRBJ2-3
CDR3: CSVERQADTQYF
DNA: TGCAGCGTTGAACGCCAGGCAGATACGCAGTATTTT

D: -
V: TRBV19
size: -
J: TRBJ1-2
CDR3: CASQRAANYGYTF
DNA: TGTGCCAGCCAACGAGCTGCTAACTATGGCTACACCTTC

D: TRBD1
V: TRBV27
size: -
J: TRBJ2-1
CDR3: CASSSFRMGQGERGEFF
DNA: TGTGCCAGCAGTTCCTTTAGGATGGGACAGGGGGAAAGGGGCGAGTTCTTC

D: -
V: TRBV7-9
size: -
J: TRBJ1-2
CDR3: CAPYLGHLNSEEYGYTF
DNA: TGTGCCCCCTACCTGGGACATCTCAACTCCGAAGAGTATGGCTACACCTTC